This TCR beta chain was sequenced for a study of identical twins. There are 14 residues in the CDR3. Per germline, CDR1 MNHEY and CDR2 SMNVEV (reference sequence). TCRdb re-called the 5' RACE reads through MiXCR, storing one row per CDR3 protein. The sample includes hundreds of thousands of distinct CDR3 sequences, 8% to 9% of them seen just once. Concerning this clonotype itself: Sequence at one end of the junction differs from germline and may be a read error.

These records were also assigned to another study, of yellow fever vaccine responses in identical twins.

Sequencing was performed on PBMCs. This receptor was taken from a woman between 18 and 29 years old in good health. This chain links TRBV27 with TRBJ1-6; unclear D gene. CDR3 nucleotide sequence: TGTGCCAGCAGTTTGGTCATACCTAATTCACCCCCCCACTTT. Translation: CASSLVIPNSPPHF.